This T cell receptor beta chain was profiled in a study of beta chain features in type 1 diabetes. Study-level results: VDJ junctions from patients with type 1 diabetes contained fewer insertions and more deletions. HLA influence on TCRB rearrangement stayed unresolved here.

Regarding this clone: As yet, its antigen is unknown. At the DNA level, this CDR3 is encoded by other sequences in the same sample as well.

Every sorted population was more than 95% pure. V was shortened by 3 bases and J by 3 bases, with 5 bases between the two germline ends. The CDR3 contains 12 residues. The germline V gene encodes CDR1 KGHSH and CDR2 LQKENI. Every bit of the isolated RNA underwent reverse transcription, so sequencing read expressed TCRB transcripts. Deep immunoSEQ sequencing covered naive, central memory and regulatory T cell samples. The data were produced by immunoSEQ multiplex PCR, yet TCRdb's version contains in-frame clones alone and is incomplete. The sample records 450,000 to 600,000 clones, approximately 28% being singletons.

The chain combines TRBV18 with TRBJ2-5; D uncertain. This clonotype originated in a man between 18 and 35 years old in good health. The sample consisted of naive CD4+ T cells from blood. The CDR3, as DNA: TGTGCCAGCTCACCCAACGAAGAGACCCAGTACTTC. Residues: CASSPNEETQYF.